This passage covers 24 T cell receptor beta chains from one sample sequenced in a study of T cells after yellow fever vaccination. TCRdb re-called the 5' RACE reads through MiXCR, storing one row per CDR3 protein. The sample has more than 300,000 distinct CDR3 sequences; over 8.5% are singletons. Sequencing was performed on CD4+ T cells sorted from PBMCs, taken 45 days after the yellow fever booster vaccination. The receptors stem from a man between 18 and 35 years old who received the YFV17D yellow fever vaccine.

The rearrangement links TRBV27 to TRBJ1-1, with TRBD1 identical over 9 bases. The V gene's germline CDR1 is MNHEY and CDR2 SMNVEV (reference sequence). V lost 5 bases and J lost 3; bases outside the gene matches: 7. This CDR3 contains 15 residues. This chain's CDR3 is CASSTQGQGYTEAFF. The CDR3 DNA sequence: TGTGCCAGCAGTACGCAGGGACAGGGTTACACTGAAGCTTTCTTT.

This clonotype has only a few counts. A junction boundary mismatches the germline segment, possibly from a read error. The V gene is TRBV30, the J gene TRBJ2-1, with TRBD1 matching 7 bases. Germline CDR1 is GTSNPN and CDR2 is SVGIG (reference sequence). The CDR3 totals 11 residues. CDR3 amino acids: CAWSRDRVWVF. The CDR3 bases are TGTGCCTGGAGTCGCGACAGGGTCTGGGTCTTC.

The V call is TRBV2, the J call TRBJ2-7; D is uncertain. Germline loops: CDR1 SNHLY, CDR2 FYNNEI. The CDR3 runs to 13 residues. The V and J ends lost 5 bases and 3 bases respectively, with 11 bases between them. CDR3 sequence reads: CASSPYRIYEQYF. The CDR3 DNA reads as TGTGCCAGCAGTCCCTACCGGATCTACGAGCAGTACTTC.

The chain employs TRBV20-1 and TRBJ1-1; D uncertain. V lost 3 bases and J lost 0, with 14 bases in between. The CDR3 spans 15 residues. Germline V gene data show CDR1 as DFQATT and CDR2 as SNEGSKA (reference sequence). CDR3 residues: CSARPHEAMNTEAFF. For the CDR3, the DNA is TGCAGTGCTAGGCCACATGAGGCCATGAACACTGAAGCTTTCTTT.

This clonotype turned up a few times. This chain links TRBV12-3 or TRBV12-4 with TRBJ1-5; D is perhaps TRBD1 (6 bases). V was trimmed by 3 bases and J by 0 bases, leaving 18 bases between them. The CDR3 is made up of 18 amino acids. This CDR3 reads CASSFWDTRLYSNQPQHF. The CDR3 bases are TGTGCCAGCAGTTTTTGGGACACGCGGCTCTATAGCAATCAGCCCCAGCATTTT.

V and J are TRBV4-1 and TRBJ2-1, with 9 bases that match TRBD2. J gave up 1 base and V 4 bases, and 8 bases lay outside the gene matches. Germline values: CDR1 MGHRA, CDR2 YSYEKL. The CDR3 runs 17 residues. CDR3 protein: CASSPPWRGGSYNEQFF. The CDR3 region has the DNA TGCGCCAGCAGCCCCCCCTGGCGGGGGGGATCCTACAATGAGCAGTTCTTC.

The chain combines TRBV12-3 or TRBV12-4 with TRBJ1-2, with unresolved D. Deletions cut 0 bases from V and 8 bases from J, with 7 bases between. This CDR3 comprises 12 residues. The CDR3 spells CASSLAPGGYTF. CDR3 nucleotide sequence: TGTGCCAGCAGTTTAGCACCGGGGGGCTACACCTTC.

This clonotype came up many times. The CDR3: CSARVGVSSYNEQFF. As DNA, the CDR3 is TGCAGTGCTAGAGTCGGGGTTAGCTCCTACAATGAGCAGTTCTTC. The genes are TRBV20-1 and TRBJ2-1; maybe TRBD2 (5 bases). Germline lookup yields CDR1 DFQATT and CDR2 SNEGSKA (reference sequence). This CDR3 is 15 amino acids long. With 1 base removed from V and 0 bases from J, the gap between germline ends came to 10 bases.

The CDR3 DNA is TGTGCCAGTAGTCAGGGGACGGCGGCCTTGATGAACACTGAAGCTTTCTTT. It yields the protein CASSQGTAALMNTEAFF. V usage is TRBV19 and J usage is TRBJ1-1, with D perhaps matching TRBD1 (6 bases). The CDR3 loop spans 17 amino acids. V lost 5 bases and J lost 0, with 19 bases in between. Germline V gene lookup returns CDR1 LNHDA and CDR2 SQIVND (reference sequence). The full variable domain, with the rest looked up from reference TRBV19 and TRBJ1-1, is DGGITQSPKYLFRKEGQNVTLSCEQNLNHDAMYWYRQDPGQGLRLIYYSQIVNDFQKGDIAEGYSVSREKKESFPLTVTSAQKNPTAFYLCASSQGTAALMNTEAFFGQGTRLTVV.

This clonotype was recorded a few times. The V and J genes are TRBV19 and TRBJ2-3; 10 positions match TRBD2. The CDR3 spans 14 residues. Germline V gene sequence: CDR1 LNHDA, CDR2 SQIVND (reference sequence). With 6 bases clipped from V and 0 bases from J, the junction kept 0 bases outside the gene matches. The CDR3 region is CASRLAGSTDTQYF. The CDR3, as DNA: TGTGCCAGTAGACTAGCGGGGAGCACAGATACGCAGTATTTT.

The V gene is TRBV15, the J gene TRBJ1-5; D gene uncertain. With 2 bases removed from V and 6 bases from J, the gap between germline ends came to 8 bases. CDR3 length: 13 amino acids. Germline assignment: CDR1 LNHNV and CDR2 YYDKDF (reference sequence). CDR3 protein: CATSRYTVQPQHF. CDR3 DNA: TGTGCCACCAGCAGATACACCGTTCAGCCCCAGCATTTT.

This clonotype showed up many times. The CDR3 DNA reads TGTGCCAGCAGCCGTAGGACAGGGGGCACAGATACGCAGTATTTT. Translation gives CASSRRTGGTDTQYF. The chain employs TRBV7-2 and TRBJ2-3; 9 bases are a match to TRBD1. Germline assignment: CDR1 SGHTA and CDR2 FQGNSA. After removal of 5 bases from V and 1 base from J, the junction contained 4 bases not matched to a gene. The CDR3 loop spans 15 amino acids.

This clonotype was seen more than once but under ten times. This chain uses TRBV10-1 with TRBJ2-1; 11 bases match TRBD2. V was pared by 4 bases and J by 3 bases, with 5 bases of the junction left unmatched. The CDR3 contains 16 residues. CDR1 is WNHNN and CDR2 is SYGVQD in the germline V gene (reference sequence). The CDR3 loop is CASSGGGTSGYNEQFF. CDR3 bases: TGCGCCAGCAGTGGGGGGGGGACTAGCGGCTACAATGAGCAGTTCTTC.

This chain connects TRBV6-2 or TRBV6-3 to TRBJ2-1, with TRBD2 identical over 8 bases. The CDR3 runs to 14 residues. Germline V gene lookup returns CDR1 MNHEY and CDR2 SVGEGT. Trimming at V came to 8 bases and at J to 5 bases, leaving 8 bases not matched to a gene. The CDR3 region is CASVRGGSDNEQFF. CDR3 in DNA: TGTGCCAGCGTCCGGGGGGGCAGCGACAATGAGCAGTTCTTC.

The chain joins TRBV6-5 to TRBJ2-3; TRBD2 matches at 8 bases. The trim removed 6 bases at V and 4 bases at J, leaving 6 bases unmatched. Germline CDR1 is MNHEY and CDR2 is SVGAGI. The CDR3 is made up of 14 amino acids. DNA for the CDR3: TGTGCCAGCAGGCCCGGGACTAGGTCAGATACGCAGTATTTT. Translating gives CASRPGTRSDTQYF.

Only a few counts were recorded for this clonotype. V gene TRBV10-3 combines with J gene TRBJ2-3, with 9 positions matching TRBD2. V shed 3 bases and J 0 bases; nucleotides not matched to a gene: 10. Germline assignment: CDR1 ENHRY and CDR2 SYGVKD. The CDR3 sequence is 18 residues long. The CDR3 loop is CAISETWASGTSTDTQYF. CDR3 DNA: TGTGCCATCAGTGAAACGTGGGCTAGCGGGACTAGCACAGATACGCAGTATTTT.

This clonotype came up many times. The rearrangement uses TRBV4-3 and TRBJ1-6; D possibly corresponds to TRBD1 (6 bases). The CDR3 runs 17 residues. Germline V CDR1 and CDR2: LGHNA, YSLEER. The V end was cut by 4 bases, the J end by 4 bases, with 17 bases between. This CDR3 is CASSRQRQGKYNSPLHF. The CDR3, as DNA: TGCGCCAGCAGCCGTCAACGGCAGGGGAAGTATAATTCACCCCTCCACTTT.

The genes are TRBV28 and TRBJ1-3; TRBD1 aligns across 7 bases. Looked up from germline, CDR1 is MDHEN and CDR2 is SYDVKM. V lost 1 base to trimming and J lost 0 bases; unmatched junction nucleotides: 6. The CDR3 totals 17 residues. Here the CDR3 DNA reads TGTGCCAGCAGTTTATCCGGGGGACAGAACTCTGGAAACACCATATATTTT. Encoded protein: CASSLSGGQNSGNTIYF.

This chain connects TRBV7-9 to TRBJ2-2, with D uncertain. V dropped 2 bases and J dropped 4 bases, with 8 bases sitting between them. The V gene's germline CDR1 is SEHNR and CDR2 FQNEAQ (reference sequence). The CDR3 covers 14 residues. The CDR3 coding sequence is TGTGCCAGCAGCTTACGACAATCCACCGGGGAGCTGTTTTTT. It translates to CASSLRQSTGELFF. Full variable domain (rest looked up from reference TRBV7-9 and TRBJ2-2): DTGVSQNPRHKITKRGQNVTFRCDPISEHNRLYWYRQTLGQGPEFLTYFQNEAQLEKSRLLSDRFSAERPKGSFSTLEIQRTEQGDSAMYLCASSLRQSTGELFFGEGSRLTVL.

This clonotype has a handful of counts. The CDR3 region is CASSLMGGTMNTEAFF. CDR3 nucleotides: TGTGCCAGCAGCTTAATGGGGGGGACGATGAACACTGAAGCTTTCTTT. The chain is built from TRBV7-2 and TRBJ1-1, with D possibly matching TRBD1 (5 bases). Germline V gene data show CDR1 as SGHTA and CDR2 as FQGNSA. The V end was cut by 2 bases, the J end by 0 bases, with 13 bases between. CDR3 size: 16 residues.

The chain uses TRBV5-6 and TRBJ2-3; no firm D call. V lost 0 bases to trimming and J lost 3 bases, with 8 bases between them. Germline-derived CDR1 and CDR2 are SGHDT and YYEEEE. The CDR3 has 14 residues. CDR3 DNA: TGTGCCAGCAGCTTGGTCGATGTTACAGATACGCAGTATTTT. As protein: CASSLVDVTDTQYF.

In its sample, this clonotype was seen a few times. The CDR3 DNA follows: TGTGCCTGGAGTGTACTGTTGGATACGCAGTATTTT. It specifies CAWSVLLDTQYF. This sequence joins TRBV30 and TRBJ2-3, with D unclear. Trimming took off 0 bases at V and 6 bases at J, with 7 bases between the two ends. The CDR3 is 12 residues long. Germline lookup yields CDR1 GTSNPN and CDR2 SVGIG (reference sequence).

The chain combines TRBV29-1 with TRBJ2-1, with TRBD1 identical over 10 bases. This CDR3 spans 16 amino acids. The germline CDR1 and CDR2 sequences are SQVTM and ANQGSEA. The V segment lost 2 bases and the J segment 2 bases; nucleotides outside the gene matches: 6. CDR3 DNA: TGCAGCGTTGAATTCGGGACAGGGGAGGCCTACAATGAGCAGTTCTTC. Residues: CSVEFGTGEAYNEQFF.

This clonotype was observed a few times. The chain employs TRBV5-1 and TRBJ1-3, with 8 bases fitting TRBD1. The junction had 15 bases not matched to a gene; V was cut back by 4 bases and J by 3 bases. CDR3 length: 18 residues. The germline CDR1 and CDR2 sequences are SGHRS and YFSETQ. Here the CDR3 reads CASSPGQVGARYGNTIYF. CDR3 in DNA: TGCGCCAGCAGCCCGGGACAGGTCGGGGCGCGATATGGAAACACCATATATTTT.